A selection of T cell receptor beta chains follows, all from one sample in a study of T cell responses to AZD1222 COVID-19 vaccine. The table came from immunoSEQ multiplex PCR; TCRdb's copy has only in-frame clones and leaves some out. The table includes about 130,000 clones, about four fifths detected once. The sequences come from peripheral blood, collected on day 0 of AZD1222 vaccination. Source of these receptors: an adult in good health. The CDR3 runs from the conserved cysteine through the conserved F or W. Each record gives: V gene, J gene, CDR3 protein.

>TRBV10-1|TRBJ2-6
CASSRPAAQSRANVLTF
>TRBV27|TRBJ1-5
CASSLTGWYQPQHF
>TRBV19|TRBJ1-6
CASSPPRTGVSYNSPLHF
>TRBV30|TRBJ1-1
CAWIWGRGGTEAFF
>TRBV3-1/TRBV3-2|TRBJ2-5
CASSQGVLGQETQYF
>TRBV7-9|TRBJ1-1
CASSKYWTEAFF
>TRBV18|TRBJ1-1
CASSPAVATEAFF
>TRBV5-6|TRBJ2-2
CASSLDWGGDTGELFF
>TRBV28|TRBJ1-6
CASTLPNSPLHF
>TRBV3-1/TRBV3-2|TRBJ1-1
CASSSRPTEAFF
>TRBV28|TRBJ2-4
CASSLGPLPFQYF
>TRBV5-5|TRBJ1-2
CASSLSSGTGGGYTF
>TRBV19|TRBJ1-5
CASSTPGLQPQHF
>TRBV28|TRBJ1-1
CASSLLEHTEAFF
>TRBV2|TRBJ1-2
CASSDQAFDYGYTF
>TRBV12-3/TRBV12-4|TRBJ1-1
CASRTTGGTEAFF
>TRBV29-1|TRBJ1-5
CSVLQGINQPQHF
>TRBV27|TRBJ2-1
CASRMGLAGGGSYNEQFF
>TRBV5-1|TRBJ1-4
CASSLEKGNEKLFF
>TRBV28|TRBJ2-7
CASQLPGGPGIYEQYF
>TRBV27|TRBJ2-7
CASSLSGGAIGRQYF
>TRBV5-1|TRBJ1-1
CASSFGGEGTEAFF
>TRBV7-9|TRBJ1-1
CASSSGRRNTEAFF
>TRBV6-4|TRBJ1-1
CASTRFRGMVNTEAFF
>TRBV6-5|TRBJ1-2
CAAAGIYGYTF
>TRBV28|TRBJ1-2
CASSLIGANYGYTF
>TRBV7-3|TRBJ1-2
CASSLTGTGGKGYTF
>TRBV21-1|TRBJ1-3
CASSKTWEADSGNTIYF
>TRBV19|TRBJ2-3
CASRNLMSTDTQYF
>TRBV5-6|TRBJ1-1
CASRLTGFGTEAFF
>TRBV19|TRBJ1-1
CASSMTYQVPEAFF
>TRBV29-1|TRBJ2-6
CSVVGSHSADFSGANVLTF
>TRBV5-4|TRBJ1-2
CASSLSHYGYTF
>TRBV28|TRBJ1-1
CASKGTATEAFF
>TRBV10-3|TRBJ1-5
CAISESVPGRSNQPQHF
>TRBV5-1|TRBJ1-2
CASSLGHEGLGGYTF
>TRBV2|TRBJ1-1
CASSESVGGTEAFF
>TRBV9|TRBJ2-7
CASSVAGQGLREQYF
>TRBV18|TRBJ2-7
CASSPARWGNEQYF
>TRBV5-1|TRBJ2-7
CASSSGQVNYEQYF
>TRBV2|TRBJ2-5
CASRDHGAGQETQYF
>TRBV10-1|TRBJ1-2
CARETGLANYGYTF
>TRBV7-8|TRBJ2-2
CASSLSTAGTGELFF
>TRBV4-1|TRBJ2-7
CASSQVSGATYEQYF
>TRBV30|TRBJ1-5
CAWSVAQGDQPQHF
>TRBV5-1|TRBJ2-5
CASSSAGRGQETQYF
>TRBV5-1|TRBJ1-4
CASRTTTTNEKLFF
>TRBV19|TRBJ1-1
CASSPSGPNTEAFF
>TRBV7-9|TRBJ1-4
CASSPDGRGEEKLFF
>TRBV6-5|TRBJ1-1
CATRGGMRGNTEAFF
>TRBV5-1|TRBJ1-2
CASSLEGQGTDSYTF
>TRBV10-3|TRBJ1-2
CAITPGQARGYTF
>TRBV28|TRBJ1-5
CASSNLRSEPQHF
>TRBV5-5|TRBJ2-2
CASSLTVTGDTGELFF
>TRBV5-4|TRBJ2-1
CASSFPYNEQFF
>TRBV28|TRBJ1-1
CASSPGGYTEAFF
>TRBV5-5|TRBJ2-2
CASSLSDRGANTGELFF